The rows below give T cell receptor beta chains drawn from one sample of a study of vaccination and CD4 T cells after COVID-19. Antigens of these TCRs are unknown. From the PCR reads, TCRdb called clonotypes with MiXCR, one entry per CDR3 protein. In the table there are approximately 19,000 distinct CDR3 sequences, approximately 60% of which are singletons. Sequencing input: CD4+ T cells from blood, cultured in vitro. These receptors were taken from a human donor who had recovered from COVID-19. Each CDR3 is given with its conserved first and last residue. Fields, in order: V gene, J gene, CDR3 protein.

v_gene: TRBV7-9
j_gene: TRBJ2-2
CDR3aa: CASRGQNTGELFF

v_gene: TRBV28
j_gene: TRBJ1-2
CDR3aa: CASSRYGYTF

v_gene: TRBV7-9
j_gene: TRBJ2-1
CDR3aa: CASSFLWTGAVNNEQFF

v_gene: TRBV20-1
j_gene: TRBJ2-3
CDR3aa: CSALEGRVGTDTQYF

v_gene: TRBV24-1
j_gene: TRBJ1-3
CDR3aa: CATEGQGASDIYF

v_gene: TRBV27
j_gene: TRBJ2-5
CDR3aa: CASSYPSGSQETQYF

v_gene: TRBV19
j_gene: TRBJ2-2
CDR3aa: CASSISQGFTGELFF

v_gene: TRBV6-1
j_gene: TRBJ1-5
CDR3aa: CASSDTFTGGAQPQHF

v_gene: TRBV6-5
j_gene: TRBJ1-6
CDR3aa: CASSYSRGSPLHF

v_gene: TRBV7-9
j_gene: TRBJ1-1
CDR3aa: CASSSLGGDTEAFF

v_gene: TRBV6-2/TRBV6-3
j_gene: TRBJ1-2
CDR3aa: CASSDSPSGYGYTF

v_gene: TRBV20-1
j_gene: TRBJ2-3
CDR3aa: CSVEVAGGPDTQYF

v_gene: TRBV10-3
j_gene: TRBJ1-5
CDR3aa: CAISEGQGQPQHF

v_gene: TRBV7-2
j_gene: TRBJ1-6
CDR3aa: CASSPRTHSPLHF

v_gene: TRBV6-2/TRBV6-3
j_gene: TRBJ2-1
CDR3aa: CASRKLVLGEQFF

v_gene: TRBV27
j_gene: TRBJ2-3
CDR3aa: CASSLYGTLNTDTQYF

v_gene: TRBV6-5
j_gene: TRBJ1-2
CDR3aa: CASSYLGGDGYTF

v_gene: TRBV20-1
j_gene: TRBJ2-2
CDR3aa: CSARGGNTGELFF

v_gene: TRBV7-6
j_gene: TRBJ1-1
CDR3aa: CASSLGGPNTEAFF

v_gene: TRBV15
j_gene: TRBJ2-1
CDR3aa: CATSPRTSGLVYNEQFF

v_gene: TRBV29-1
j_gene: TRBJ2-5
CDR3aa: CSVGGLAGGPKTQYF

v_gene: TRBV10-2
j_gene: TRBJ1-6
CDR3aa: CASRAGVSPLHF

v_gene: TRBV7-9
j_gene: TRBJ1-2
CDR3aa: CASYLGGVDGYTF

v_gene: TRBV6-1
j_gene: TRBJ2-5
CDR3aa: CASTRTSGVQETQYF

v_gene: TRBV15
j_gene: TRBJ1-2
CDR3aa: CATSRDGDYGYTF

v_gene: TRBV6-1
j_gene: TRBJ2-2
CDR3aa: CASRTSIQNTGELFF

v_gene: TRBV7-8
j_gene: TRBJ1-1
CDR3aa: CASSVLGQGGTEAFF

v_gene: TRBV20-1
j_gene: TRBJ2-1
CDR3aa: CSARDRLAGAEQFF

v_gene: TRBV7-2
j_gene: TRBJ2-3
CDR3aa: CASSPYSGRSTDTQYF

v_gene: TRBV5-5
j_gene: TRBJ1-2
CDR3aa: CASTRQLNYGYTF

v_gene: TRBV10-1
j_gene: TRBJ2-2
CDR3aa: CASSEVPSGELFF

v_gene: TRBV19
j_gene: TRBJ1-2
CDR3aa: CATSQVGGEYGYTF

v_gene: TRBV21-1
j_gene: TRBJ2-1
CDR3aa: CASSRTSGMSSYNEQFF

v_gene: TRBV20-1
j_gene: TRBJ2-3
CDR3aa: CSARSRDFDSLVGTQYF

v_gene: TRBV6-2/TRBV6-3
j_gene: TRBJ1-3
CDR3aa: CASSWIGNTIYF

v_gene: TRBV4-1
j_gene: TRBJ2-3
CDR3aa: CASSQEETRTQYF

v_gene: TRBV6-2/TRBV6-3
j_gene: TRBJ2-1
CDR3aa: CASSTWGFGDNEQFF

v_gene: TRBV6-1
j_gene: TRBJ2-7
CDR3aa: CASESIASTAYEQYF

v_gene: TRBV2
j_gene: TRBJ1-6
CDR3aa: CASRLGTENWSLHF

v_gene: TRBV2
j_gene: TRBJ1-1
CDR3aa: CASSDDRDTEAFF

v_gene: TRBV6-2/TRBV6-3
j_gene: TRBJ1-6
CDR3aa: CASSSGGSYNSPLHF

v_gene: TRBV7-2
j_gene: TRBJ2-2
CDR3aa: CASSFLLDQALGELFF

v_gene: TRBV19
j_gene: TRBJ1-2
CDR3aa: CASSITRARGYTF

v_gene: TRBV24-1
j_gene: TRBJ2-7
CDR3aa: CATSDFSKSHEQYF

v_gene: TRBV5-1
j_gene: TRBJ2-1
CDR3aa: CASSSTRGALSGEQFF

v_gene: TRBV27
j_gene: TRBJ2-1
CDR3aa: CASSPITSQGYNEQFF

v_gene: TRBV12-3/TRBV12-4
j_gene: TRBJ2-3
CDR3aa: CASSLEGWDTQYF

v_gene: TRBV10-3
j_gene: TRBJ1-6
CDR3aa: CAAAGSGTPLHF

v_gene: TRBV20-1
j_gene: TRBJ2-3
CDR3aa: CSAKLPGLATDTQYF

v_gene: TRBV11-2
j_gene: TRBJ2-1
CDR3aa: CASSSLIYEQFF

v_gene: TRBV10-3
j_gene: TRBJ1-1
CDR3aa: CAISERGTDTEAFF

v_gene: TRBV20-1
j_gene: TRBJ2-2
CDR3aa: CSANAPLTSGRVGELFF

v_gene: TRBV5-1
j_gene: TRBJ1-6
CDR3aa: CASNLGQANSPLHF

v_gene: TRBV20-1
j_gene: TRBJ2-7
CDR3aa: CSAAPGYEQYF